The present T cell receptor (beta chain) was sequenced within a study of liver allograft versus peripheral blood T cells (dated by TCRdb to 2019 to 2021). A note on the overall study: T cell receptor repertoires present within transplanted livers were compared with repertoires in the peripheral blood of liver transplant recipients.

Sequencer: Illumina MiSeq. TCRdb reworked the public reads: Q25 trimming with fastp, MiXCR clone assembly, productive beta chains retained. Rows with one shared CDR3 protein collapse into an entry with the most common genes and DNA. The sample profile shows about 13,000 distinct CDR3 sequences; less than 20% of them were found once. About 2% of the sample comes from the top ten. This clonotype came up many times. The antigen it recognizes is unknown. No base qualities exist here, and no much larger clone lies one base off it. Points the paper makes about the study in general: The T cell receptor repertoires within liver allografts were reported to be different from the T cell receptor repertoires detected in peripheral blood.

This clonotype was obtained from a human patient who had a liver transplant. After a transplant, not all T cells may be the patient's own; some may come from the graft donor.

The DNA sequence is given as TGTGCCAGTAGTGAACAGAATAGCAATCAGCCCCAGCATTTT. This yields the protein CASSEQNSNQPQHF. The sequence is built from TRBV19 and TRBJ1-5, with the D gene too uncertain to name. The trim is 5 bases for V and 0 bases for J, with a gap of 8 bases between the germline ends. From cysteine to phenylalanine, the CDR3 is 14 amino acids long. Only the CDR3 part of the read is kept: 42 bases, read in frame from the first base. As encoded in the germline V gene (reference sequence), CDR1 is LNHDA while CDR2 is SQIVND.